The 27 T cell receptor beta chains listed next were all sequenced from one sample in a study of Ad26.COV2.S vaccination and SARS-CoV-2 variants. Only in-frame clones appear in the TCRdb table, and some are missing; sequencing was by immunoSEQ multiplex PCR. The sample includes hundreds of thousands of clones, about nine tenths seen only once; the top ten take roughly 3.2%. As to treatment: over 15 received Ad26.COV2.S at low or high dose, single or two shots; 5 received placebo; per-sample allocation not given. The investigators took samples on day 63 after the first vaccine or placebo injection. The sequenced sample was peripheral blood, obtained in a trial of Ad26.COV2.S vaccine versus placebo. Receptor source: a person between 18 and 65 years old who received the Ad26.COV2.S COVID-19 vaccine or a placebo.

The rearrangement joins TRBV11-2 to TRBJ1-5, with D perhaps matching TRBD1 (5 bases). V was pared by 3 bases and J by 6 bases, with 12 bases between. Germline V lookup: CDR1 SGHAT, CDR2 FQNNGV. This CDR3 is built from 14 residues. CDR3: CASSFQGIGQPQHF. In DNA form, the CDR3 reads TGTGCCAGCAGCTTCCAGGGAATCGGTCAGCCCCAGCATTTT.

The chain recombines TRBV6-1 with TRBJ1-2; 7 nucleotides agree with TRBD1. In germline, CDR1 is MNHNS, CDR2 SASEGT. The CDR3 extends over 13 amino acids. Trimming cost V 3 bases and J 5 bases; bases outside gene matches: 3. CDR3 nucleotide sequence: TGTGCCAGCAGTGAGAAACAGGGGTATGGCTACACCTTC. Translation: CASSEKQGYGYTF.

This clone was picked up a small number of times. This chain uses TRBV7-9 with TRBJ2-3; D not certain. V lost 5 bases and J 4 bases, leaving 7 bases between the germline ends. CDR3 length equals 12 residues. Germline CDR1 SEHNR, CDR2 FQNEAQ (reference sequence). CDR3 amino acids: CASSPDSDTQYF. The CDR3 DNA sequence: TGTGCCAGCAGCCCAGACTCAGATACGCAGTATTTT.

The rearrangement joins TRBV5-1 to TRBJ2-5; 7 nucleotides match TRBD1. The length of the CDR3 is 14 residues. The germline gives CDR1 SGHRS, CDR2 YFSETQ. The V segment lost 1 base and the J segment 2 bases; nucleotides outside the gene matches: 2. CDR3 sequence (DNA): TGCGCCAGCAGCTTGTGGGACAGACAAGAGACCCAGTACTTC. Translating it yields CASSLWDRQETQYF.

CDR3 in DNA: TGTGCCAGTAGTTATAGGGACCGGGACAGGGGGTATAGCAATCAGCCCCAGCATTTT. It is translated as CASSYRDRDRGYSNQPQHF. This sequence joins TRBV19 and TRBJ1-5, with 11 bases fitting TRBD1. CDR1 LNHDA and CDR2 SQIVND come from the germline V gene (reference sequence). The V and J ends lost 5 bases and 0 bases, in that order; junction bases with no gene match: 12. CDR3 length: 19 residues.

This clone was observed a single time. The chain is built from TRBV20-1 and TRBJ1-1; no firm D call. Trimming shortened V by 3 bases and J by 6 bases, and 14 bases separated the two germline ends. This CDR3 contains 13 residues. CDR1 is DFQATT and CDR2 is SNEGSKA in the germline V gene (reference sequence). In nucleotides, the CDR3 is TGCAGTGCTAGTGGGCCCTCCGGGGCTGAAGCTTTCTTT. Encoded protein: CSASGPSGAEAFF.

Only a few counts were recorded for this clone. V and J are TRBV7-6 and TRBJ2-7; D remains unclear. Trimming took 1 base from V and 4 from J, leaving 8 bases between them. The CDR3 has 13 residues. Germline CDR1 is SGHVS and CDR2 is FNYEAQ. This CDR3 reads CASSLELGYEQYF. The CDR3 bases are TGTGCCAGCAGCTTAGAGCTCGGTTACGAGCAGTACTTC.

The chain has TRBV30 and TRBJ1-2; 8 bases align to TRBD1. With 3 bases clipped from V and 3 bases from J, the junction kept 9 bases outside the gene matches. Germline CDR1 and CDR2: GTSNPN and SVGIG (reference sequence). The CDR3 covers 15 residues. The CDR3 is CAWSYSGGSDYGYTF. For the CDR3, the DNA is TGTGCCTGGAGCTATTCAGGGGGCTCTGACTATGGCTACACCTTC.

This chain joins TRBV2 and TRBJ2-1; 8 bases align to TRBD1. Germline V gene sequence: CDR1 SNHLY, CDR2 FYNNEI. The ends lost 5 bases at V and 8 bases at J; junction bases unmatched: 8. The CDR3 loop spans 14 amino acids. The CDR3 spells CASSSGQGLDEQFF. CDR3 in DNA: TGTGCCAGCAGTTCTGGACAGGGCTTGGATGAGCAGTTCTTC. Variable domain in full (rest from reference TRBV2 and TRBJ2-1): EPEVTQTPSHQVTQMGQEVILRCVPISNHLYFYWYRQILGQKVEFLVSFYNNEISEKSEIFDDQFSVERPDGSNFTLKIRSTKLEDSAMYFCASSSGQGLDEQFFGPGTRLTVL.

The V gene is TRBV12-3 or TRBV12-4, the J gene TRBJ2-2; D not certain. The CDR3 has 12 residues. V lost 10 bases and J lost 5, with 11 bases in between. CDR3 sequence reads: CATKSVTGELFF. CDR3 sequence (DNA): TGTGCCACCAAGAGTGTGACCGGGGAGCTGTTTTTT.

The chain has TRBV12-3 or TRBV12-4 and TRBJ1-6; no firm D call. Trimming stripped 6 bases from V and 7 bases from J, with 7 bases between. The length of the CDR3 is 12 residues. As DNA, the CDR3 is TGTGCCAGCAGGCAGGTCAATTCACCCCTCCACTTT. Its translation is CASRQVNSPLHF.

The genes are TRBV19 and TRBJ1-4; 7 bases align to TRBD1. Germline V gene sequence: CDR1 LNHDA, CDR2 SQIVND (reference sequence). V was pared by 7 bases and J by 4 bases, with 15 bases of the junction left unmatched. The CDR3 has 17 residues. The CDR3 nucleotides read TGTGCCAGTACCCACCGGGGGCGAGGACAGGTTAATGAAAAACTGTTTTTT. It yields the protein CASTHRGRGQVNEKLFF.

The chain couples TRBV9 to TRBJ2-2; D call uncertain. CDR1 and CDR2 from the germline V gene are SGDLS and YYNGEE. V lost 6 bases to trimming and J lost 6 bases, with 6 bases between them. The CDR3 contains 11 residues. This CDR3 is CASTGAGELFF. The CDR3 DNA sequence: TGTGCCAGCACTGGTGCCGGGGAGCTGTTTTTT.

This clone was recorded a few times. V and J are TRBV12-3 or TRBV12-4 and TRBJ1-1; maybe TRBD1 (5 bases). CDR3 length equals 13 residues. With 1 base removed from V and 4 bases from J, the gap between germline ends came to 7 bases. CDR3 bases: TGTGCCAGCAGTTTAGGGGGCACCACTGAAGCTTTCTTT. Amino acids: CASSLGGTTEAFF.

This clone occurred once. The chain combines TRBV9 with TRBJ2-5; D assignment may be TRBD1 or TRBD2 (5 bases each). This CDR3 comprises 13 residues. Trimming removed 3 bases from V and 4 bases from J, with 10 bases in between. Germline CDR1 is SGDLS and CDR2 is YYNGEE. The CDR3 nucleotides are TGTGCCAGCAGCGGAAGGGGACCAGAGACCCAGTACTTC. This codes for CASSGRGPETQYF.

CDR3 in DNA: TGTGCCAGTAGTATAACCCGCGGACCGGCTAATGAAAAACTGTTTTTT. Protein product: CASSITRGPANEKLFF. The rearrangement joins TRBV19 to TRBJ1-4; no reliable D call. V was cut by 2 bases and J by 3 bases, with 13 bases left in between. This CDR3 contains 16 residues. Germline V gene sequence: CDR1 LNHDA, CDR2 SQIVND (reference sequence).

The chain is built from TRBV15 and TRBJ1-2, with D unresolved. V lost 4 bases and J lost 2, with 17 bases in between. The CDR3 is made up of 16 amino acids. Germline V gene sequence: CDR1 LNHNV, CDR2 YYDKDF (reference sequence). CDR3 sequence (DNA): TGTGCCACCAGCAACCTACCGCGGGAACCAAACTATGGCTACACCTTC. Residues: CATSNLPREPNYGYTF.

This chain links TRBV29-1 with TRBJ1-6, with D uncertain. The CDR3 has 14 amino acids. Germline V gives CDR1 SQVTM, CDR2 ANQGSEA. Trimming stripped 8 bases from V and 3 bases from J, with 14 bases between. The CDR3 here is CSCCAPDYNSPLHF. The CDR3 bases are TGCAGCTGTTGTGCGCCGGACTATAATTCACCCCTCCACTTT. The entire variable domain, with the rest obtained from reference TRBV29-1 and TRBJ1-6, is as follows: SAVISQKPSRDICQRGTSLTIQCQVDSQVTMMFWYRQQPGQSLTLIATANQGSEATYESGFVIDKFPISRPNLTFSTLTVSNMSPEDSSIYLCSCCAPDYNSPLHFGNGTRLTVT.

This chain links TRBV5-6 with TRBJ2-7; 7 nucleotides match TRBD1. V gave up 2 bases and J gave up 2 bases; unmatched junction bases: 4. The CDR3 runs 14 residues. Germline CDR1 is SGHDT and CDR2 is YYEEEE. The DNA of the CDR3 is TGTGCCAGCAGCTTTAGGACAGGTCCCTACGAGCAGTACTTC. As protein: CASSFRTGPYEQYF.

DNA of the CDR3: TGTGCCAGCAGCAAGGACAGGGGGCGGCTGAACACTGAAGCTTTCTTT. It translates to CASSKDRGRLNTEAFF. The chain employs TRBV5-4 and TRBJ1-1; 11 nucleotides align to TRBD1. The CDR3 runs to 16 residues. V lost 4 bases and J lost 0; bases outside the gene matches: 5. CDR1 SGHNT and CDR2 YYREEE come from the germline V gene (reference sequence).

The chain recombines TRBV2 with TRBJ2-1, with D possibly TRBD2 on 7 matching bases. The V end lost 6 bases, the J end lost 4 bases, and 16 bases lay between the germline ends. The germline V gene encodes CDR1 SNHLY and CDR2 FYNNEI. The CDR3 is made up of 15 amino acids. The CDR3 region has the DNA TGTGCCAGCAGGAGGATGGGGGGGCCTTACAATGAGCAGTTCTTC. Protein sequence: CASRRMGGPYNEQFF.

J is TRBJ1-5 and V is TRBV7-2, with no clear D. V lost 1 base to trimming and J lost 5 bases, with 6 bases between them. The CDR3 contains 13 residues. CDR1 SGHTA and CDR2 FQGNSA come from the germline V gene. The CDR3 here is CASSLGIHQPQHF. The CDR3 coding sequence is TGTGCCAGCAGCTTAGGAATCCATCAGCCCCAGCATTTT.

The rearrangement uses TRBV15 and TRBJ1-1; possibly TRBD1 for D (5 bases). V gave up 0 bases and J gave up 8 bases, with 10 bases separating them. CDR3 length: 13 residues. Germline CDR1 reads LNHNV; CDR2 reads YYDKDF (reference sequence). The CDR3: CATSRDRRTEAFF. CDR3 nucleotides: TGTGCCACCAGCAGAGATAGAAGGACAGAAGCTTTCTTT.

The chain couples TRBV29-1 to TRBJ2-6; TRBD2 matches at 7 bases. The length of the CDR3 is 14 residues. V lost 4 bases, J lost 2 bases, and 2 bases stayed unmatched. Germline CDR1 SQVTM, CDR2 ANQGSEA. CDR3 protein: CSVASGTGANVLTF. The CDR3 nucleotides are TGCAGCGTTGCTAGCGGCACTGGGGCCAACGTCCTGACTTTC. Full variable domain (missing parts from reference TRBV29-1 and TRBJ2-6): SAVISQKPSRDICQRGTSLTIQCQVDSQVTMMFWYRQQPGQSLTLIATANQGSEATYESGFVIDKFPISRPNLTFSTLTVSNMSPEDSSIYLCSVASGTGANVLTFGAGSRLTVL.

This chain joins TRBV7-9 and TRBJ1-1; D gene ambiguous. The V and J ends lost 8 bases and 3 bases respectively, with 10 bases between them. Germline V gene sequence: CDR1 SEHNR, CDR2 FQNEAQ (reference sequence). This CDR3 has 12 residues. CDR3 loop: CASRSADTEAFF. The CDR3 nucleotides are TGTGCCAGCCGGTCGGCGGACACTGAAGCTTTCTTT.

The J gene is TRBJ2-7, the V gene TRBV7-9; D perhaps matches TRBD2 (6 bases). V was trimmed by 1 base and J by 7 bases, leaving 8 bases between them. The CDR3 spans 12 residues. Germline lookup yields CDR1 SEHNR and CDR2 FQNEAQ (reference sequence). The CDR3 bases are TGTGCCAGCAGCTTAGTGGCGGGGGAGCAGTACTTC. It specifies CASSLVAGEQYF.

The genes are TRBV5-6 and TRBJ1-2; D unresolved. V lost 0 bases and J lost 3, with 6 bases in between. This CDR3 has 13 amino acids. CDR1 SGHDT and CDR2 YYEEEE come from the germline V gene. CDR3 loop: CASSLGADYGYTF. The DNA for the CDR3 is TGTGCCAGCAGCTTGGGGGCAGACTATGGCTACACCTTC. Combining the CDR3 with reference TRBV5-6 and TRBJ1-2 gives the whole variable domain DAGVTQSPTHLIKTRGQQVTLRCSPKSGHDTVSWYQQALGQGPQFIFQYYEEEERQRGNFPDRFSGHQFPNYSSELNVNALLLGDSALYLCASSLGADYGYTFGSGTRLTVV.